A single sample is the source of the 23 T cell receptor beta chains below, sequenced in a study of blood T cell repertoires in COVID-19. Using immunoSEQ multiplex PCR, the repertoire was profiled, and TCRdb retains in-frame clones only, with some absent. The table includes some 39,000 clones, roughly 90% detected once. The sequenced material came from peripheral blood. The receptors originated from a human donor in a cohort sampled during active COVID-19.

The chain couples TRBV27 to TRBJ1-5; 9 positions agree with TRBD1. J lost 5 bases, V lost 10 bases, and 3 bases had no gene match. Per germline, CDR1 MNHEY and CDR2 SMNVEV (reference sequence). CDR3 size: 12 residues. The DNA of the CDR3 is TGTGCCATCGGGACAGGGCATCAGCCCCAGCATTTT. Translation gives CAIGTGHQPQHF.

V usage is TRBV5-1 and J usage is TRBJ2-1; 11 bases are a match to TRBD2. Germline V gives CDR1 SGHRS, CDR2 YFSETQ. The ends lost 4 bases at V and 5 bases at J; junction bases unmatched: 5. CDR3 length: 15 residues. The CDR3 DNA reads TGCGCCAGCAGCAAGACTAGCGGGATCCACAATGAGCAGTTCTTC. This sequence encodes CASSKTSGIHNEQFF.

Comments on this clone: At one of its ends the junction is not consistent with the germline gene, which may arise from a read error. The genes are TRBV30 and TRBJ1-2; 9 bases map to TRBD1. The CDR3 extends over 11 amino acids. CDR1 GTSNPN and CDR2 SVGIG come from the germline V gene (reference sequence). The CDR3 DNA reads as TGTGCCTGGAGCTCAGACCGGGACAGGGTTTTC. It yields the protein CAWSSDRDRVF.

The CDR3 protein is CASSPQGQGSLSYEQYF. Here the CDR3 DNA reads TGTGCCAGCAGTCCGCAAGGACAGGGGTCCCTCTCCTACGAGCAGTACTTC. This chain joins TRBV28 and TRBJ2-7; 9 bases are a match to TRBD1. Per the germline V gene, CDR1 is MDHEN and CDR2 is SYDVKM. The CDR3 has 17 amino acids. Unmatched junction bases numbered 11, after V lost 5 bases and J lost 0 bases.

The rearrangement joins TRBV6-1 to TRBJ1-1; D is unclear. The CDR3 extends over 13 amino acids. V gave up 0 bases and J gave up 3 bases, with 5 bases separating them. Germline CDR1 MNHNS, CDR2 SASEGT. The CDR3 DNA sequence: TGTGCCAGCAGTGAAGCTCAGGACACTGAAGCTTTCTTT. Translated: CASSEAQDTEAFF.

The V gene is TRBV19, the J gene TRBJ2-1; D ambiguous. V was shortened by 1 base and J by 8 bases, with 12 bases between the two germline ends. Germline CDR1 reads LNHDA; CDR2 reads SQIVND (reference sequence). The CDR3 covers 14 residues. This CDR3 reads CASSIGVQVDEQFF. The CDR3 coding sequence is TGTGCCAGTAGTATAGGTGTACAAGTTGATGAGCAGTTCTTC.

The CDR3 is CASSQGGGCVKSPLHF. The CDR3, as DNA: TGTGCCAGCAGCCAAGGGGGGGGTTGCGTAAAATCACCCCTCCACTTT. The J gene is TRBJ1-6, the V gene TRBV3-1 (or the pseudogene TRBV3-2), with D perhaps matching TRBD1 (5 bases). This CDR3 has 16 amino acids. Germline V CDR1 and CDR2: LGHDT, YNNKEL (reference sequence). Trimming removed 1 base at V and 10 bases at J, with 17 bases between.

This clone showed up just once. The chain carries TRBV24-1 and TRBJ2-5; TRBD1 is a possible D gene (6 bases). With 5 bases removed from V and 2 bases from J, the gap between germline ends came to 14 bases. Looked up from germline, CDR1 is KGHDR and CDR2 is SFDVKD. The CDR3 consists of 15 residues. CDR3 loop: CATSGTAGDQETQYF. In DNA form, the CDR3 reads TGTGCCACCAGTGGCACGGCAGGGGATCAAGAGACCCAGTACTTC.

This clone was seen once. V gene TRBV3-1 (or the pseudogene TRBV3-2) combines with J gene TRBJ1-1; 10 bases match TRBD1. The CDR3 contains 19 residues. Trimming at V came to 0 bases and at J to 0 bases, leaving 10 bases not matched to a gene. Germline CDR1 and CDR2: LGHDT and YNNKEL (reference sequence). CDR3 coding DNA: TGTGCCAGCAGCCAAGAATTCCGGGGACAGGGGCCTATGAACACTGAAGCTTTCTTT. It specifies CASSQEFRGQGPMNTEAFF.

The chain uses TRBV5-6 and TRBJ2-3; unclear D gene. CDR3 size: 13 residues. Trimming stripped 0 bases from V and 11 bases from J, with 13 bases between. CDR1 and CDR2 from the germline V gene are SGHDT and YYEEEE. The CDR3 here is CASSLEVRGGQYF. The CDR3 nucleotides are TGTGCCAGCAGCTTGGAAGTGAGAGGTGGGCAGTATTTT.

The chain couples TRBV5-1 to TRBJ2-5; unclear D gene. Germline CDR1 SGHRS, CDR2 YFSETQ. Trimming cost V 3 bases and J 2 bases, with 8 bases left between them. The CDR3 sequence is 13 residues long. CDR3 DNA sequence: TGCGCCAGCAGCTGGAGCGCACAAGAGACCCAGTACTTC. This gives the protein CASSWSAQETQYF.

The gene calls are TRBV20-1 and TRBJ2-3, with D possibly being TRBD2 (5 bases). Trimming left V 3 bases short and J 1 base short, with 14 bases between. Germline assignment: CDR1 DFQATT and CDR2 SNEGSKA (reference sequence). The CDR3 loop spans 15 amino acids. CDR3: CSASAGTSGTDTQYF. DNA for the CDR3: TGCAGTGCTAGTGCGGGTACCTCCGGCACAGATACGCAGTATTTT.

This chain connects TRBV7-2 to TRBJ2-7; weak D call: TRBD1 (7 bases). Germline values: CDR1 SGHTA, CDR2 FQGNSA. There are 14 residues in the CDR3. V lost 4 bases to trimming and J lost 7 bases, with 17 bases between them. The CDR3 DNA is TGTGCCAGCAGCTCGGGACTCACGACAGGGGAGCAGTACTTC. Residues: CASSSGLTTGEQYF.

The CDR3 DNA reads as TGTGCCAGCAGTTTAACAGGGGTCGGCGGGGAGCTGTTTTTT. Translating it yields CASSLTGVGGELFF. This chain links TRBV27 with TRBJ2-2, with TRBD1 matching 7 bases. Looked up from germline, CDR1 is MNHEY and CDR2 is SMNVEV (reference sequence). The length of the CDR3 is 14 residues. Trimming removed 2 bases from V and 7 bases from J; junction bases left unmatched: 4.

V usage is TRBV20-1 and J usage is TRBJ2-7; TRBD1 matches at 11 bases. The V segment lost 3 bases and the J segment 0 bases; nucleotides outside the gene matches: 4. CDR1 and CDR2 from the germline V gene are DFQATT and SNEGSKA (reference sequence). The CDR3 is made up of 15 amino acids. The CDR3 DNA sequence: TGCAGTGCTAGTATTGGGACAGGGGGCTCCTACGAGCAGTACTTC. This encodes CSASIGTGGSYEQYF.

The chain is built from TRBV6-2 or TRBV6-3 and TRBJ2-2; 11 bases align to TRBD2. The germline CDR1 and CDR2 sequences are MNHEY and SVGEGT. The V and J ends lost 5 bases and 0 bases, in that order; junction bases with no gene match: 8. The CDR3 consists of 18 residues. CDR3 DNA: TGTGCCAGCAGTCGCCCCTTACTAGCGGGAGCGAACACCGGGGAGCTGTTTTTT. Translation: CASSRPLLAGANTGELFF.

This clone was counted between two and nine times. The CDR3: CASRLRVRETQYF. For the CDR3, the DNA is TGTGCCAGCAGACTCAGGGTGCGGGAGACCCAGTACTTC. This rearrangement joins TRBV6-5 to TRBJ2-5, with D perhaps TRBD1 (5 bases). Trimming cost V 6 bases and J 5 bases, with 13 bases left between them. The germline gives CDR1 MNHEY, CDR2 SVGAGI. The CDR3 runs 13 residues.

V is TRBV6-2 or TRBV6-3 and J is TRBJ2-1; 12 bases align to TRBD2. The CDR3 consists of 15 residues. CDR1 is MNHEY, CDR2 SVGEGT, per germline. The trim removed 6 bases at V and 10 bases at J, leaving 10 bases unmatched. CDR3: CASSTTGLAGSEQFF. For the CDR3, the DNA is TGTGCCAGCAGCACTACAGGACTAGCGGGAAGCGAGCAGTTCTTC.

The chain has TRBV12-5 and TRBJ1-2; D unresolved. This CDR3 is built from 12 residues. Germline CDR1 is LGHNT and CDR2 is FRNRAP. Between the trimmed V and J ends, which lost 3 bases and 4 bases, there was a span of 6 bases. CDR3 protein: CASGFGVYGYTF. The CDR3, as DNA: TGTGCTAGTGGTTTCGGTGTCTATGGCTACACCTTC.

This clone was seen only a few times. This chain uses TRBV14 with TRBJ2-7; TRBD2 aligns across 7 bases. V shed 0 bases and J 2 bases; nucleotides not matched to a gene: 7. The V gene's germline CDR1 is SGHDN and CDR2 FVKESK. There are 16 residues in the CDR3. CDR3 region: CASSQDLGRVAYEQYF. CDR3 in DNA: TGTGCCAGCAGCCAAGATCTGGGGAGGGTGGCCTACGAGCAGTACTTC. Complete variable domain (other parts from reference TRBV14 and TRBJ2-7): EAGVTQFPSHSVIEKGQTVTLRCDPISGHDNLYWYRRVMGKEIKFLLHFVKESKQDESGMPNNRFLAERTGGTYSTLKVQPAELEDSGVYFCASSQDLGRVAYEQYFGPGTRLTVT.

The chain combines TRBV9 with TRBJ2-3, with 11 bases matching TRBD2. The CDR3 length is 16 residues. With 4 bases clipped from V and 2 bases from J, the junction kept 6 bases outside the gene matches. Per germline, CDR1 SGDLS and CDR2 YYNGEE. CDR3 bases: TGTGCCAGCAGCACCGGGACTAGCGGAAACACAGATACGCAGTATTTT. Amino acids: CASSTGTSGNTDTQYF. Complete variable domain (other parts from reference TRBV9 and TRBJ2-3): DSGVTQTPKHLITATGQRVTLRCSPRSGDLSVYWYQQSLDQGLQFLIQYYNGEERAKGNILERFSAQQFPDLHSELNLSSLELGDSALYFCASSTGTSGNTDTQYFGPGTRLTVL.

In its sample, this clone was seen once. The chain is built from TRBV7-2 and TRBJ2-2; 10 nucleotides match TRBD2. The CDR3 length is 16 residues. Germline CDR1 and CDR2: SGHTA and FQGNSA. V trimming: 0 bases; J trimming: 4 bases; junction bases outside the gene matches: 2. The CDR3 spells CASSLAASGSTGELFF. The CDR3 coding sequence is TGTGCCAGCAGCTTAGCGGCTAGCGGGAGCACCGGGGAGCTGTTTTTT.

A note on this clone: Other DNA sequences of this sample code for an identical CDR3. This chain uses TRBV5-4 with TRBJ1-6; unclear D gene. Between the trimmed V and J ends, which lost 2 bases and 5 bases, there was a span of 8 bases. This CDR3 is built from 14 residues. Germline V gene sequence: CDR1 SGHNT, CDR2 YYREEE (reference sequence). The chain's CDR3 is CASSLGGDNSPLHF. DNA for the CDR3: TGTGCCAGCAGCTTAGGCGGAGATAATTCACCCCTCCACTTT.